The TCR beta chain described here comes from a study of regulatory T cells in long-lasting Graves disease. Study-level findings and limits: It was in persistent disease that TRBV28, TRBJ1-2 and TRBJ2-5 were favored. Between persistent patients, roughly 2,600 public clonotypes were shared, exceeding the 900 to 1,000 shared between new patients. Thyroid tissue went unexamined; only peripheral blood was analyzed.

The CDR3 contains 15 residues. V lost 4 bases to trimming and J lost 5 bases, with 19 bases between them. Germline V gene sequence: CDR1 SGDLS, CDR2 YYNGEE. This clonotype was observed a few times. The target antigen is unknown. Time point noted: persistent/refractory GD, antithyroid drugs over 5 years with positive TRAb. Researchers made the TCR library from RNA that was extracted from PBMCs. Arm-PCR with iRepertoire HTBI primers amplified the CDR3 regions for these TCR beta libraries. TCRdb re-called the multiplex PCR reads with MiXCR, one entry per CDR3 protein. The sample lists almost 350,000 distinct CDR3 sequences, around 20% occurring once.

The genes are TRBV9 and TRBJ2-7; weak D call: TRBD1 (6 bases). The receptor comes from a female donor with Graves disease. Specimen: peripheral blood mononuclear cells (PBMCs), collected when the disease was refractory, from a patient treated with antithyroid drugs. The CDR3 DNA follows: TGTGCCAGCAGCCCCCGACAGGAAATCAGCCACGAGCAGTACTTC. The encoded protein is CASSPRQEISHEQYF.